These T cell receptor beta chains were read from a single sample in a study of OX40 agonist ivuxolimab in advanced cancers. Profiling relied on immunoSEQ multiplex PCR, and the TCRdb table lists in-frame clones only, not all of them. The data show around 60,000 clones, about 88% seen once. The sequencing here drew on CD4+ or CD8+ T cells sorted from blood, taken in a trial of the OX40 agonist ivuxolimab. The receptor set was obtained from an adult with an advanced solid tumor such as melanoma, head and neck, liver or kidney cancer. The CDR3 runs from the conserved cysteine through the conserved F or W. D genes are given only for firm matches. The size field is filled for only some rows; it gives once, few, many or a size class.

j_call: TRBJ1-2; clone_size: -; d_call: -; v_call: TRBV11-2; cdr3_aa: CASSLDSGSGYGYTF; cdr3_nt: TGTGCCAGCAGCTTAGATAGTGGCAGCGGCTATGGCTACACCTTC
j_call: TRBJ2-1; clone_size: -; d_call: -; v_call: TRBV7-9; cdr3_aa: CASSLGGGEQFF; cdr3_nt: TGTGCCAGCAGCTTAGGCGGCGGTGAGCAGTTCTTC
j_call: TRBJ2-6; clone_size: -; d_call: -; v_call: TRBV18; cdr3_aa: CASSPGPGANVLTF; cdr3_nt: TGTGCCAGCTCACCAGGGCCTGGGGCCAACGTCCTGACTTTC
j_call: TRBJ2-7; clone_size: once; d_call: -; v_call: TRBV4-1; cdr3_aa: CASSQDHGGLVYEQYF; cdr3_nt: TGCGCCAGCAGCCAAGATCATGGCGGTTTGGTCTACGAGCAGTACTTC
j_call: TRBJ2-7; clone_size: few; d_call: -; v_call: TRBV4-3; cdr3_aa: CASSQGLGLRTYEQYF; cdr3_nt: TGCGCCAGCAGCCAAGGCCTCGGACTGAGGACCTACGAGCAGTACTTC
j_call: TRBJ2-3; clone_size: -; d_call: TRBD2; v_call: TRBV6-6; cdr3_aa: CASSYGGRGDTQYF; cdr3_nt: TGTGCCAGCAGTTACGGCGGGAGAGGGGATACGCAGTATTTT
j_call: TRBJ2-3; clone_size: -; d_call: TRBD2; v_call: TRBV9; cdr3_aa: CASSAGTSGHTDTQYF; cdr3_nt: TGTGCCAGCAGCGCCGGGACTAGCGGCCACACAGATACGCAGTATTTT
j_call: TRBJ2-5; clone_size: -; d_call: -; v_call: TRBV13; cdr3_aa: CASSQKETQYF; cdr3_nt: TGTGCCAGCAGCCAAAAAGAGACCCAGTACTTC
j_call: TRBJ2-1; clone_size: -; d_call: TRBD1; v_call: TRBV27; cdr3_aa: CASSPTYQRTGTYNEQFF; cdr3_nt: TGTGCCAGCAGTCCCACCTACCAGCGGACAGGGACCTACAATGAGCAGTTCTTC
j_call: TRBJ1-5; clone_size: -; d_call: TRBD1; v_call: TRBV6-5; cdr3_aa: CASSSTGAVGQPQHF; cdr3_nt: TGTGCCAGCAGTTCGACAGGGGCGGTGGGTCAGCCCCAGCATTTT
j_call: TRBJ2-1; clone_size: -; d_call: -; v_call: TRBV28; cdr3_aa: CASRTDLSSYNEQFF; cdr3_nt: TGTGCCAGCCGGACAGACCTTAGCTCCTACAATGAGCAGTTCTTC
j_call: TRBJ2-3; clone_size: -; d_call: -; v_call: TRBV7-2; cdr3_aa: CASSLLQPGDTQYF; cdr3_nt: TGTGCCAGCAGCCTCCTGCAGCCGGGAGATACGCAGTATTTT
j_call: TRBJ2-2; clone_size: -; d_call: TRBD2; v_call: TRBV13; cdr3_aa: CASSPRFSGSKSGELFF; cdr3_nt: TGTGCCAGCAGCCCCCGGTTTAGCGGGAGTAAGTCCGGGGAGCTGTTTTTT
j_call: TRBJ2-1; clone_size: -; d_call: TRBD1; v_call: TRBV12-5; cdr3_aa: CASGLSDRGLYNEQFF; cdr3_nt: TGTGCTAGTGGTTTAAGTGACAGGGGGCTCTACAATGAGCAGTTCTTC
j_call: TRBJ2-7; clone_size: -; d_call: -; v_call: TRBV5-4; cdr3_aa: CASSLEQTSRPYEQYF; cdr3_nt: TGTGCCAGCAGCTTAGAGCAGACGAGTCGACCCTACGAGCAGTACTTC
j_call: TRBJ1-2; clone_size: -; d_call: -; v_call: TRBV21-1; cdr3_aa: CASSKGGHGYTF; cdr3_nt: TGTGCCAGCAGCAAAGGGGGGCATGGCTACACCTTC
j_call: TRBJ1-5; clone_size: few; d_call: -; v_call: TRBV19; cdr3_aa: CASSLYRDNQPQHF; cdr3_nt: TGTGCCAGTAGTCTGTACAGAGATAATCAGCCCCAGCATTTT
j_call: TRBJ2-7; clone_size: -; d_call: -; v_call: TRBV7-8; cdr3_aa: CASSYGTDEQYF; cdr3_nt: TGTGCCAGCAGCTATGGGACGGACGAGCAGTACTTC
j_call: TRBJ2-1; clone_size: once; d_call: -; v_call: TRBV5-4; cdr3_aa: CASSLGRDSYNEQFF; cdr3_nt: TGTGCCAGCAGCTTGGGACGGGACTCCTACAATGAGCAGTTCTTC
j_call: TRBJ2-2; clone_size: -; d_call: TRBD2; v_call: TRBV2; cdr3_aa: CASEAGGLAGELFF; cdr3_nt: TGTGCCAGCGAAGCGGGAGGGCTTGCCGGGGAGCTGTTTTTT
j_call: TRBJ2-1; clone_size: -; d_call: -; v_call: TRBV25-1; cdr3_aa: CASSFGGETNEQFF; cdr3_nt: TGTGCCAGCAGTTTTGGGGGAGAGACCAATGAGCAGTTCTTC
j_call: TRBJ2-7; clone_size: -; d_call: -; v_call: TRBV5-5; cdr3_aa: CASSGDGSGEQYF; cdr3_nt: TGTGCCAGCAGCGGGGACGGATCGGGAGAGCAGTACTTC
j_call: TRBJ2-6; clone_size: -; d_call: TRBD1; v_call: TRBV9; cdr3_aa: CASSVDRTGGTGANVLTF; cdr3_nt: TGTGCCAGCAGCGTAGATCGGACAGGGGGAACTGGGGCCAACGTCCTGACTTTC
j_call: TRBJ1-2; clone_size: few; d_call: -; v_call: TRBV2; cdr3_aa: CASSDRVDGYTF; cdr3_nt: TGTGCCAGCAGTGACAGGGTTGATGGCTACACCTTC
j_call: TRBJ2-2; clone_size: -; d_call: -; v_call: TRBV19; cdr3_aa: CASPRTQTGELFF; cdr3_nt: TGTGCCAGTCCTCGGACACAAACCGGGGAGCTGTTTTTT
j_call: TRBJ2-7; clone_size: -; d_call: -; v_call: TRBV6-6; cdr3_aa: CASSSGRGYEQYF; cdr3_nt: TGTGCCAGCAGCTCGGGACGGGGCTACGAGCAGTACTTC
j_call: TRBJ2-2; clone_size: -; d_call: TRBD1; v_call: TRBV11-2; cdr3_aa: CASSSTGGMNTGELFF; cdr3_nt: TGTGCCAGCAGCTCGACAGGGGGAATGAACACCGGGGAGCTGTTTTTT
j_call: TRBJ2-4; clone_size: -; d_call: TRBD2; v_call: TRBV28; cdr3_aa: CASSFPTGGSRDIQYF; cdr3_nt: TGTGCCAGCAGTTTCCCCACAGGCGGGAGCAGAGACATTCAGTACTTC
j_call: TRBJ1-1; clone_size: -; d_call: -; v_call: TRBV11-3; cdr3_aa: CASSLVNRNTEAFF; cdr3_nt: TGTGCCAGCAGCTTAGTAAACAGAAACACTGAAGCTTTCTTT
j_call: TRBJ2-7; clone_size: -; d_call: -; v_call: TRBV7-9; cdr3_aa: CASSLLNTDEQYF; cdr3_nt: TGTGCCAGCAGCTTGCTCAATACCGACGAGCAGTACTTC
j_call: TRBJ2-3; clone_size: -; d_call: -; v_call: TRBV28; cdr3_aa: CASSMGNADTQYF; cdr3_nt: TGTGCCAGCAGTATGGGAAACGCAGATACGCAGTATTTT
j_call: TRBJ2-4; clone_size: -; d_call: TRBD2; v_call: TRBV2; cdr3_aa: CASSPFAGGGYIQYF; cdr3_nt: TGTGCCAGCTCACCGTTCGCGGGAGGTGGCTACATTCAGTACTTC
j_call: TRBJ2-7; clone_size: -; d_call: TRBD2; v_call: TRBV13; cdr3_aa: CASSLGRSGRAYEQYF; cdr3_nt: TGTGCCAGCAGCTTAGGCCGGAGCGGGAGGGCCTACGAGCAGTACTTC
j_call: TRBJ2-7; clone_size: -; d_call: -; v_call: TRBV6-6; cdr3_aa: CASSTGRFDEQYF; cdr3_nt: TGTGCCAGCAGCACCGGAAGGTTCGACGAGCAGTACTTC
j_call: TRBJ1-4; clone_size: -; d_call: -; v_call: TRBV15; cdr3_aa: CATSRDAAPRNEKLFF; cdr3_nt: TGTGCCACCAGCAGAGATGCTGCCCCACGGAATGAAAAACTGTTTTTT
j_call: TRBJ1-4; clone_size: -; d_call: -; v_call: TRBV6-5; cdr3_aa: CASSYSGIMTEKLFF; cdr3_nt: TGTGCCAGCAGTTACTCGGGGATCATGACTGAAAAACTGTTTTTT
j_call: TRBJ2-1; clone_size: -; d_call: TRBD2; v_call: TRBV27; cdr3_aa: CASSFVGLAATYNEQFF; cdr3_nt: TGTGCCAGCAGTTTTGTCGGGCTAGCGGCGACCTACAATGAGCAGTTCTTC
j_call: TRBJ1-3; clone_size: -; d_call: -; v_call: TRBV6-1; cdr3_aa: CASSPGPENTIYF; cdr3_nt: TGTGCCAGCAGTCCAGGGCCCGAAAACACCATATATTTT
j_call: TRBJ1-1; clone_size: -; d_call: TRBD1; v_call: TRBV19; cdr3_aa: CARSTRDRVTEAFF; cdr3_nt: TGTGCCAGGTCTACTCGGGACAGGGTAACTGAAGCTTTCTTT
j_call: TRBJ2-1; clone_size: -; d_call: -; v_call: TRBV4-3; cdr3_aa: CASSQDRVWTGDKNNEQFF; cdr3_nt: TGCGCCAGCAGCCAAGATCGCGTGTGGACGGGAGATAAAAACAATGAGCAGTTCTTC
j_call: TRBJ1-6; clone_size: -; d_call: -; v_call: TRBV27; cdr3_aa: CASSTLRGNSPLHF; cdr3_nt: TGTGCCAGCAGTACCCTCAGGGGAAATTCACCCCTCCACTTT
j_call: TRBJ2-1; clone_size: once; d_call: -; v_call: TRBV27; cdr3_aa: CASKRRTYNEQFF; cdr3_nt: TGTGCCAGCAAGCGACGAACCTACAATGAGCAGTTCTTC
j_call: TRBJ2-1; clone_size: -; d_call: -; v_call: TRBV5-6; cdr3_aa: CASSMEGLLYNEQFF; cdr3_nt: TGTGCCAGCAGCATGGAGGGCTTACTGTACAATGAGCAGTTCTTC
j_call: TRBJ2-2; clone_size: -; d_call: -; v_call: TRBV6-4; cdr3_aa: CASSDSTGNTGELFF; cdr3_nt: TGTGCCAGCAGTGACTCGACAGGGAACACCGGGGAGCTGTTTTTT
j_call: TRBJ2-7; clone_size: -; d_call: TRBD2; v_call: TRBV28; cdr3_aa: CASSSDRGGWAYEQYF; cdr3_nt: TGTGCCAGCAGTTCCGATCGGGGGGGCTGGGCCTACGAGCAGTACTTC
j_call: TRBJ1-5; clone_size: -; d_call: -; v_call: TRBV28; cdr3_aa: CASSFGEYSNQPQHF; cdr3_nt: TGTGCCAGCAGTTTTGGGGAGTATAGCAATCAGCCCCAGCATTTT
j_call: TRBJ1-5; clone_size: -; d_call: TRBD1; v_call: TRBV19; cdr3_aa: CASSRAGTGYLEDNQPQHF; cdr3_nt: TGTGCCAGTAGTAGAGCTGGGACAGGGTATCTTGAAGACAATCAGCCCCAGCATTTT
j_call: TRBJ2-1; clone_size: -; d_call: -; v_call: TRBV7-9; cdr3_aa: CASSPGHAYNEQFF; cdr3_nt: TGTGCCAGCAGCCCGGGACATGCCTACAATGAGCAGTTCTTC
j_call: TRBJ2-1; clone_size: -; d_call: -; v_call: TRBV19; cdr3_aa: CASSKADSSSYNEQFF; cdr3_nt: TGTGCCAGTAGCAAGGCGGACTCCAGCTCCTACAATGAGCAGTTCTTC
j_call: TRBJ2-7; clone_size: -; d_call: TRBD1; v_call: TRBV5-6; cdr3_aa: CASSQGQSSYEQYF; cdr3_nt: TGTGCCAGCAGCCAGGGACAGAGCTCCTACGAGCAGTACTTC
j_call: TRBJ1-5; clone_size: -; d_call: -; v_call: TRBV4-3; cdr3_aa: CASSQDSGRVQPQHF; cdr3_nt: TGCGCCAGCAGCCAAGATTCAGGGCGGGTTCAGCCCCAGCATTTT
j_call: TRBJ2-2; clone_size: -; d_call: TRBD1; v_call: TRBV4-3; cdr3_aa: CASSRLTGVETGELFF; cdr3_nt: TGCGCCAGCAGCCGCCTCACAGGGGTGGAAACCGGGGAGCTGTTTTTT
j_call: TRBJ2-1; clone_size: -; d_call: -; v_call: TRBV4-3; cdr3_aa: CASSQDAGIYNEQFF; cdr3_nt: TGCGCCAGCAGCCAAGACGCAGGGATCTACAATGAGCAGTTCTTC
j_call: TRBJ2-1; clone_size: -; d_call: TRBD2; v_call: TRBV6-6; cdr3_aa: CASSWTSGASYNEQFF; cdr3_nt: TGTGCCAGCAGTTGGACTAGCGGGGCTTCCTACAATGAGCAGTTCTTC
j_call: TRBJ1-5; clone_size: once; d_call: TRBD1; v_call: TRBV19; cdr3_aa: CASARQGAEDSNQPQHF; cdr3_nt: TGTGCCAGTGCTCGACAGGGGGCTGAGGATAGCAATCAGCCCCAGCATTTT
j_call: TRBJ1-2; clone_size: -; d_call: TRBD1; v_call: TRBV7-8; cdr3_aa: CASSLEYRDRVDGYTF; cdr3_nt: TGTGCCAGCAGCTTAGAATACCGGGACAGGGTAGACGGCTACACCTTC
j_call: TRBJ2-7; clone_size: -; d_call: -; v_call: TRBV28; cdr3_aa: CGCGARPSSYEQYF; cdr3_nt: TGTGGGTGCGGGGCACGGCCTTCTTCCTACGAGCAGTACTTC
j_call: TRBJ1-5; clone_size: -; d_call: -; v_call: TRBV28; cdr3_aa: CASSLFGSNQPQHF; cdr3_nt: TGTGCCAGCAGTTTATTTGGTTCCAATCAGCCCCAGCATTTT
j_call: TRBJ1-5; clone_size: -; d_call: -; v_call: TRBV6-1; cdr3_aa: CASSEPYRQDNQPQHF; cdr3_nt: TGTGCCAGCAGCGAACCCTACAGACAGGACAATCAGCCCCAGCATTTT
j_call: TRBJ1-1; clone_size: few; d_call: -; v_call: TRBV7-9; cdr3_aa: CASSLVDGEAFF; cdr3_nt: TGTGCCAGCAGCTTAGTGGACGGAGAAGCTTTCTTT